This TCR beta chain was captured by sequencing in a study of blood T cell repertoires in COVID-19 (dated by TCRdb to the early 2020s). Notes on the research overall: Collaborator samples came from the United States, Italy and Spain and covered acute and convalescent phases of COVID-19. HLA class I and class II types, where available, came from metadata supplied by the sample provider rather than from assay-based typing. The prospective study material was composed of cDNA or gDNA derived from T cells, B-cell-depleted T cells, or PBMCs. Nearly every sample came with metadata listing a de-identified subject ID, COVID-19 status, age in years and sex. The samples were drawn from two sources: the first 160 participants of the ongoing ImmuneRACE study, and fewer than 1,500 subjects contributed by 6 global collaborators. The repertoires were made available in a free public database intended to serve as a resource for research on the immune response to SARS-CoV-2. Subjects who had been exposed to COVID-19, were actively infected with it, or had recovered from it provided the deeply sampled blood TCRbeta repertoires that made up the dataset.

TCRbeta CDR3 regions were amplified from genomic DNA by means of the immunoSEQ Assay, a bias-controlled multiplex PCR. Under the source paper's analysis protocol: Nucleated cell counts per sample were estimated from amplification of reference gene primers within the assay. Sequence reads were collapsed and filtered to measure the absolute abundance of every unique TCRbeta CDR3 rearrangement. Productive Simpson clonality was computed per sample as the square root of Simpson's diversity index over productive rearrangements. The table was pulled from immuneACCESS by TCRdb, which kept in-frame rearrangements only. Such tables lose some clones; where checked, under half of the loss comes from unresolved V genes, and the rest has no known cause. V, J and clone size were drawn from that table, and D and trimming were deduced from the DNA. Within this sample are some 290,000 clones, with 70% to 90% of them counted one time only. The ten largest account for 4.6% of the sample.

Turning to this clone: Its antigen is still unknown. The record has no base qualities; no much larger clone is one base away.

A second Seattle source provided samples from volunteer blood donors who had recovered from COVID-19. The collaborating institutions used their own protocols to collect whole blood in K2EDTA tubes. For TCRbeta analysis, collaborators shipped samples as frozen whole blood, isolated PBMCs, or DNA extracted from either of those sample types. The germline V gene provides CDR1 SGHDT and CDR2 YYEEEE. V sheds 3 bases and J sheds 8 bases, leaving 9 bases between their ends. The CDR3 holds 12 amino acids from the cysteine to the phenylalanine. The retained sequence is limited to the CDR3, 36 bases, with the frame set at the first base. The study at large found these results: How much clinical and demographic metadata was included differed by source and by participant, and the metadata was provided uncurated.

The sequencing sample was made of peripheral blood. The V and J genes are TRBV5-6 and TRBJ2-1; TRBD1 might be the D gene, on 6 matching bases. The TCR originated in a man aged 55-75 years who had recovered from COVID-19. The bases read TGTGCCAGCAGCTCGCAGGGGTATGAGCAGTTCTTC. Its protein is CASSSQGYEQFF. Beyond the CDR3, the reference TRBV5-6 and TRBJ2-1 genes provide the residues; the full variable domain reads: DAGVTQSPTHLIKTRGQQVTLRCSPKSGHDTVSWYQQALGQGPQFIFQYYEEEERQRGNFPDRFSGHQFPNYSSELNVNALLLGDSALYLCASSSQGYEQFFGPGTRLTVL.